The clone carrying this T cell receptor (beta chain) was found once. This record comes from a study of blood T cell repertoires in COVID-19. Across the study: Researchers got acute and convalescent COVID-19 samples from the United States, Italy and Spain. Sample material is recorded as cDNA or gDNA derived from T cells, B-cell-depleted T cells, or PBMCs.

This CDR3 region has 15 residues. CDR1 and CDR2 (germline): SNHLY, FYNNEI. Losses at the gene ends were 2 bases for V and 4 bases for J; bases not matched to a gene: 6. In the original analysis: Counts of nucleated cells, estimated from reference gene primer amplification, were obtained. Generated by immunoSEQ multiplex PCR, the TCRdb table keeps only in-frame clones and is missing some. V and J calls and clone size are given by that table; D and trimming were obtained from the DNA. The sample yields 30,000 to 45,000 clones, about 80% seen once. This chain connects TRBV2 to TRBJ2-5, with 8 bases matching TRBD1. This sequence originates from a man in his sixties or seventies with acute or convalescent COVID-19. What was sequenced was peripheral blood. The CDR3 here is CASSEIWTGRETQYF. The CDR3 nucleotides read TGTGCCAGCAGTGAAATCTGGACAGGGAGAGAGACCCAGTACTTC.